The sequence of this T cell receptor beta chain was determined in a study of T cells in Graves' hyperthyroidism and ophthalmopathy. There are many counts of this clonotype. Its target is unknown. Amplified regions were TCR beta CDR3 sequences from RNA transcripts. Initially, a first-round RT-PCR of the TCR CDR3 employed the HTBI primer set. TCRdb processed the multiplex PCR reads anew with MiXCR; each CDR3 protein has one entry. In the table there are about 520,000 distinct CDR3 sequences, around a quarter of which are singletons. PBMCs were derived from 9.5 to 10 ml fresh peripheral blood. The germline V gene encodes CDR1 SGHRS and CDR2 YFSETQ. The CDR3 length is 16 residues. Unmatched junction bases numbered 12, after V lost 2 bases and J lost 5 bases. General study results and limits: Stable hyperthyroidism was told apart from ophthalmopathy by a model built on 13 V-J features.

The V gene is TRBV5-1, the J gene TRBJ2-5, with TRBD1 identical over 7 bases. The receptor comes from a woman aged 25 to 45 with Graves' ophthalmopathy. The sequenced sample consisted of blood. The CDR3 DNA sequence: TGCGCCAGCAGCTTCTCCTACAGGGGTAGAGAGGAGACCCAGTACTTC. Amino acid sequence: CASSFSYRGREETQYF.